This note documents a single T cell receptor beta chain sequence. Its target is unknown. V was shortened by 6 bases and J by 1 base, with 11 bases between the two germline ends. The CDR3 runs 14 residues. CDR1 is LNHDA, CDR2 SQIVND, per germline (reference sequence). Assay: immunoSEQ multiplex PCR; the TCRdb copy retains only in-frame clones and omits some. The sample includes about 88,000 clones, 94% of them seen just once. The data were taken from a study of graft-versus-host responses after intestinal transplantation. The study's findings and limits: After transplant, early declines in HvG clones were associated with peak levels of circulating GvH clones.

This sequence originates from a human donor who was the organ donor for an intestinal transplant. This sample comprised unstimulated CD4+ T cells sorted from spleen or lymph node cells, obtained before transplant. This chain links TRBV19 with TRBJ2-3, with D possibly TRBD1 on 6 matching bases. CDR3 nucleotides: TGTGCCAGTAGAGCCAGGGGAGGCACAGATACGCAGTATTTT. It encodes CASRARGGTDTQYF.